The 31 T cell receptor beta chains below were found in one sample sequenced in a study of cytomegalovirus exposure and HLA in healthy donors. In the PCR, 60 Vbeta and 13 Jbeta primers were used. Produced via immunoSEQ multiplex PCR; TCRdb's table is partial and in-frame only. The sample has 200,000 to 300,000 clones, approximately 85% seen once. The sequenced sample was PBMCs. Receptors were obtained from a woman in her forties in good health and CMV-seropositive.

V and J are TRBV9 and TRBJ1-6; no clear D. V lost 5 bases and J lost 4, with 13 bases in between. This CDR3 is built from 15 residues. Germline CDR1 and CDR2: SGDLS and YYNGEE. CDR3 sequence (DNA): TGTGCCAGCAGTGAGGTTGGTTATTATAATTCACCCCTCCACTTT. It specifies CASSEVGYYNSPLHF. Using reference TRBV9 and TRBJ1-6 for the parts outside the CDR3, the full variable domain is DSGVTQTPKHLITATGQRVTLRCSPRSGDLSVYWYQQSLDQGLQFLIQYYNGEERAKGNILERFSAQQFPDLHSELNLSSLELGDSALYFCASSEVGYYNSPLHFGNGTRLTVT.

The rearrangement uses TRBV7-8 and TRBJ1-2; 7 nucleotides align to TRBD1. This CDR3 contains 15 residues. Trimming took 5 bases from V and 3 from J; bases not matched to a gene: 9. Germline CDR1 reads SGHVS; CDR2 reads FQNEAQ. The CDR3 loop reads CASSRDRVLDYGYTF. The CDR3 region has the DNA TGTGCCAGCAGCCGAGACAGGGTTTTGGACTATGGCTACACCTTC.

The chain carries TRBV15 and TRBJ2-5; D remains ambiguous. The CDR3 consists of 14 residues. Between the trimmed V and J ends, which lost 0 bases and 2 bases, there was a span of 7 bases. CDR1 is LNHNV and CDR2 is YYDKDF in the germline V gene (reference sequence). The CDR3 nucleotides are TGTGCCACCAGCAGAGATCCCCATCAAGAGACCCAGTACTTC. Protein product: CATSRDPHQETQYF.

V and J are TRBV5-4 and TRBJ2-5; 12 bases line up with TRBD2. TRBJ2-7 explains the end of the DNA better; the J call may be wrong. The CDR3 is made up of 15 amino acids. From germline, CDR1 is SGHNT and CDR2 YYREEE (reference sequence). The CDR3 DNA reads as TGTGCCAGCAGCTTCCTAGCGGGAGGGTCCTACGAGCAGTACTTC. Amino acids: CASSFLAGGSYEQYF.

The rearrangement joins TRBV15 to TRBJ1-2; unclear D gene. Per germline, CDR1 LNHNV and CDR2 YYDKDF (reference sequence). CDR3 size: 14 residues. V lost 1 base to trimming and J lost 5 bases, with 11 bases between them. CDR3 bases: TGTGCCACCAGCAGAGTGGAGGGCGGGTATGGCTACACCTTC. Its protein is CATSRVEGGYGYTF.

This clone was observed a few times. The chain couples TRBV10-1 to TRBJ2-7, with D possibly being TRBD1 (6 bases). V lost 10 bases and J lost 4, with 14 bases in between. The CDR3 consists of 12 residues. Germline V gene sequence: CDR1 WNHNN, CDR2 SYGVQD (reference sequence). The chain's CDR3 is CAIRTAGYEQYF. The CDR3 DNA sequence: TGCGCCATCCGGACAGCAGGATACGAGCAGTACTTC.

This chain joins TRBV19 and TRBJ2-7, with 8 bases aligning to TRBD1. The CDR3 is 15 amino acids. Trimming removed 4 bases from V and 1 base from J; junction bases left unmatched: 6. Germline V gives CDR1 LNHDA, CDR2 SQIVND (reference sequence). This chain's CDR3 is CASSKGQGASYEQYF. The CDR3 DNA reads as TGTGCCAGTAGTAAAGGTCAGGGGGCGTCCTACGAGCAGTACTTC.

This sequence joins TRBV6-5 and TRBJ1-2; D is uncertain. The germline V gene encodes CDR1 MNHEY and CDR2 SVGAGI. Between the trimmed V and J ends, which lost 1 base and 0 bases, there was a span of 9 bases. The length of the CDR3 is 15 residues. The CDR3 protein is CASSYWTGSNYGYTF. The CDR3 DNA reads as TGTGCCAGCAGTTACTGGACGGGGTCTAACTATGGCTACACCTTC.

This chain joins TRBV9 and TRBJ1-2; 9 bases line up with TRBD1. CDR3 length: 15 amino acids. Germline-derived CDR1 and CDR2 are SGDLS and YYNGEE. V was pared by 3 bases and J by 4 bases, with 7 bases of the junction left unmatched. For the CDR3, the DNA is TGTGCCAGCAGCGGAGGGGGACAGGGTACCTATGGCTACACCTTC. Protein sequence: CASSGGGQGTYGYTF. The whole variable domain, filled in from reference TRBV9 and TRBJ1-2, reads DSGVTQTPKHLITATGQRVTLRCSPRSGDLSVYWYQQSLDQGLQFLIQYYNGEERAKGNILERFSAQQFPDLHSELNLSSLELGDSALYFCASSGGGQGTYGYTFGSGTRLTVV.

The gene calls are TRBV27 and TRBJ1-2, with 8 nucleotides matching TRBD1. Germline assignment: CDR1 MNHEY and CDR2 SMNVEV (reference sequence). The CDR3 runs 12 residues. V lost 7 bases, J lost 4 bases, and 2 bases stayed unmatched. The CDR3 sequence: CASTDRGYGYTF. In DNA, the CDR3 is TGTGCCAGCACCGACAGGGGCTATGGCTACACCTTC.

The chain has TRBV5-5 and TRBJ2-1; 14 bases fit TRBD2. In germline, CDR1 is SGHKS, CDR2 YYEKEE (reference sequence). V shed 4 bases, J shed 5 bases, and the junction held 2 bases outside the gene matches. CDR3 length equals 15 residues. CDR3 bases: TGTGCCAGCAGCCTGGGACTAGCGGGGGACAATGAGCAGTTCTTC. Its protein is CASSLGLAGDNEQFF.

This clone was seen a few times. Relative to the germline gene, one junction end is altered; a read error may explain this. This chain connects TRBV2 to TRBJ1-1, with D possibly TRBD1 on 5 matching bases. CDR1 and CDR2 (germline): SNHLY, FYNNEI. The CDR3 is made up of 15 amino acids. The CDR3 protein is CASREREMGRTEAFF. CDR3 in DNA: TGTGCCAGCCGTGAGAGAGAGATGGGGCGGACTGAAGCTTTCTTT.

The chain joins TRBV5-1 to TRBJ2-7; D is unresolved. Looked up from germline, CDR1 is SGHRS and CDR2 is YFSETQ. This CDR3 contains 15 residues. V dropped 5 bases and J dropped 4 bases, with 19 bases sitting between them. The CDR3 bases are TGCGCCAGCAGGCCGACATCCTCGACCAATTACGAGCAGTACTTC. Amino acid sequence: CASRPTSSTNYEQYF.

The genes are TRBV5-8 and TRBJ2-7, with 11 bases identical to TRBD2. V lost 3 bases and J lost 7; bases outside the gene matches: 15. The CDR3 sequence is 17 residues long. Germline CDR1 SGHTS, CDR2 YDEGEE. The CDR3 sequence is CASSYGTSGGGRLEQYF. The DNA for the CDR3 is TGTGCCAGCAGCTACGGGACTAGCGGAGGGGGTAGATTGGAGCAGTACTTC.

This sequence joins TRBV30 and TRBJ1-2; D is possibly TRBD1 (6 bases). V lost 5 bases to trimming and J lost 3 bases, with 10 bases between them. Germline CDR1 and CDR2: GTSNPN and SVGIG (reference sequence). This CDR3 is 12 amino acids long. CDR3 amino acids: CAWDRSDYGYTF. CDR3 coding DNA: TGTGCCTGGGACAGGTCCGACTATGGCTACACCTTC.

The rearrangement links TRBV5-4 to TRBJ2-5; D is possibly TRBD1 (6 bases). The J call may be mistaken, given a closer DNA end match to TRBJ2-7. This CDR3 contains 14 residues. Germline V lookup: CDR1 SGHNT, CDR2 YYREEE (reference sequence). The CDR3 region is CASSPGQSSYEQYF. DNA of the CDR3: TGTGCCAGCAGCCCAGGACAGAGCTCCTACGAGCAGTACTTC.

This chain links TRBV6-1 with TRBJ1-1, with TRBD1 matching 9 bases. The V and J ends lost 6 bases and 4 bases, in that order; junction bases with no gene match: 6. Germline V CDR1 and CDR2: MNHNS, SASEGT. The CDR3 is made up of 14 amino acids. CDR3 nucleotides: TGTGCCAGCAGGGCCTCGACAGGGGGCACTGAAGCTTTCTTT. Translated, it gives CASRASTGGTEAFF.

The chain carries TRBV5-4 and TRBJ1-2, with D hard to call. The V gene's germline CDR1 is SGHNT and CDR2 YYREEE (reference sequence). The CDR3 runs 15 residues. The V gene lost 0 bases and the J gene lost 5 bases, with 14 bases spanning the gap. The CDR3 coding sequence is TGTGCCAGCAGCTTGGGAGGTGAGGTCCGGTATGGCTACACCTTC. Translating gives CASSLGGEVRYGYTF.

CDR3 loop: CASSPLGQGPGSYEQYF. CDR3 nucleotides: TGTGCCAGCAGCCCCCTAGGACAGGGACCGGGCTCCTACGAGCAGTACTTC. This chain links TRBV11-2 with TRBJ2-7; 8 nucleotides align to TRBD1. V lost 5 bases to trimming and J lost 0 bases; unmatched junction nucleotides: 12. CDR1 and CDR2 (germline): SGHAT, FQNNGV. This CDR3 has 17 residues.

The CDR3 region is CASSLTGDSSYNEQFF. The CDR3 DNA follows: TGTGCCAGCAGCTTAACTGGGGACTCTTCCTACAATGAGCAGTTCTTC. This sequence joins TRBV7-3 and TRBJ2-1, with D maybe TRBD2 (6 bases). Germline loops: CDR1 SGHTA, CDR2 FQGTGA. This CDR3 is 16 amino acids long. Trimming shortened V by 0 bases and J by 1 base, and 10 bases separated the two germline ends.

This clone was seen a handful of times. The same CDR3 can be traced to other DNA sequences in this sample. The chain's CDR3 is CASSRDTEAFF. CDR3 sequence (DNA): TGTGCCAGCAGCAGGGACACTGAAGCTTTCTTT. The V and J genes are TRBV6-5 and TRBJ1-1; D may be TRBD1 (5 bases). Germline-derived CDR1 and CDR2 are MNHEY and SVGAGI. V was clipped by 6 bases and J by 3 bases, with 5 bases between them. This CDR3 has 11 amino acids.

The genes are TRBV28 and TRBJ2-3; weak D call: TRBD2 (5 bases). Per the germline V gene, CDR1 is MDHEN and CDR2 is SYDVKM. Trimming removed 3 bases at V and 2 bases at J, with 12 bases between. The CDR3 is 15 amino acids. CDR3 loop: CASSLWEPPTDTQYF. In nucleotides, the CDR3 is TGTGCCAGCAGTTTGTGGGAGCCCCCCACAGATACGCAGTATTTT.

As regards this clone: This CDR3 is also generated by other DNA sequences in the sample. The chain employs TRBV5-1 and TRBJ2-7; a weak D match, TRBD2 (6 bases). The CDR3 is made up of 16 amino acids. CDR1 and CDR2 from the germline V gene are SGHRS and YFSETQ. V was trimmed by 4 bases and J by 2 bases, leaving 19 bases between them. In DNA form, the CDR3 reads TGCGCCAGCAGCGAGCCCCCCGGGACTCGAGCCTACGAGCAGTACTTC. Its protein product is CASSEPPGTRAYEQYF.

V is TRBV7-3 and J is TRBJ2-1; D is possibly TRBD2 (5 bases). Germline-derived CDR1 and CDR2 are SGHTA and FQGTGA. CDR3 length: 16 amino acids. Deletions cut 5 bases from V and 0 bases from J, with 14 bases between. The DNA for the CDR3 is TGTGCCAGCAGCCGCCAGGCGGGCGGCTCCTACAATGAGCAGTTCTTC. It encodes CASSRQAGGSYNEQFF. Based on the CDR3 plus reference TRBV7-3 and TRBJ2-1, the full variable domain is GAGVSQTPSNKVTEKGKYVELRCDPISGHTALYWYRQSLGQGPEFLIYFQGTGAADDSGLPNDRFFAVRPEGSVSTLKIQRTERGDSAVYLCASSRQAGGSYNEQFFGPGTRLTVL.

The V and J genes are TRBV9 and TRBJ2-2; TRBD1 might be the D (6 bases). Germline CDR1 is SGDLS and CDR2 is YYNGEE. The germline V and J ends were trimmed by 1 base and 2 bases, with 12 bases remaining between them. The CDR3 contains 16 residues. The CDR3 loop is CASSVRTARNTGELFF. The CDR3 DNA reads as TGTGCCAGCAGCGTAAGGACAGCCAGAAACACCGGGGAGCTGTTTTTT.

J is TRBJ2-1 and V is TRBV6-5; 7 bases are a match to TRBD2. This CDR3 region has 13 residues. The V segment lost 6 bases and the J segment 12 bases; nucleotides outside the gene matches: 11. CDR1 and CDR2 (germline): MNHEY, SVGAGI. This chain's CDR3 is CASRSWDYKGQFF. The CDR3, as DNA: TGTGCCAGCAGAAGTTGGGACTACAAAGGGCAGTTCTTC.

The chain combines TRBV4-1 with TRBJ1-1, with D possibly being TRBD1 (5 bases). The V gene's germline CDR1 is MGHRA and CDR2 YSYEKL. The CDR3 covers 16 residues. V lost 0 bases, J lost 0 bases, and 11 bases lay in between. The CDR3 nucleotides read TGCGCCAGCAGCCAAGAGTCGACAGCACTGAACACTGAAGCTTTCTTT. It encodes CASSQESTALNTEAFF.

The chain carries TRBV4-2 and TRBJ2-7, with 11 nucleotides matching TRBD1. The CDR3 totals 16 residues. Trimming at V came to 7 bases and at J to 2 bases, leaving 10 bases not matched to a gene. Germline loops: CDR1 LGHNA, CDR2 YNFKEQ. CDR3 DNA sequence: TGTGCCAGCACCCCAGGTGGGACAGGGGGGACCTACGAGCAGTACTTC. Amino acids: CASTPGGTGGTYEQYF.

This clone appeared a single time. This CDR3 reads CASSYSTGLATDTQYF. The CDR3 nucleotides read TGTGCCAGCAGTTACTCGACAGGGCTAGCCACAGATACGCAGTATTTT. The rearrangement uses TRBV6-6 and TRBJ2-3; 7 bases agree with TRBD1. Per germline, CDR1 MNHNY and CDR2 SVGAGI (reference sequence). V shed 0 bases and J 2 bases; nucleotides not matched to a gene: 5. The CDR3 sequence is 16 residues long.

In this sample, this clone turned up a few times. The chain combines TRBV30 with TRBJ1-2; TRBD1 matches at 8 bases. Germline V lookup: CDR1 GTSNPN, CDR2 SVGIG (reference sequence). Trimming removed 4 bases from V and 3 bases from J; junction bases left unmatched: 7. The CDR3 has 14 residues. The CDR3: CAWTLQGVDYGYTF. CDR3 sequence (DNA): TGTGCCTGGACTTTACAGGGGGTAGACTATGGCTACACCTTC.

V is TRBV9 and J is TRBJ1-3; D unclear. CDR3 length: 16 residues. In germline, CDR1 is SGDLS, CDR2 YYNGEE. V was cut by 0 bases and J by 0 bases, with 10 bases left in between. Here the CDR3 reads CASSVDHSGSGNTIYF. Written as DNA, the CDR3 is TGTGCCAGCAGCGTAGATCACAGCGGCTCTGGAAACACCATATATTTT.